This T cell receptor beta chain was found in a study of T cells after yellow fever vaccination. Turning to the study itself: It was SMART-Seq v4 Ultra Low Input that prepared the fractions with low cell numbers.

V lost 4 bases, J lost 4 bases, and 8 bases lay in between. The V gene's germline CDR1 is DFQATT and CDR2 SNEGSKA (reference sequence). This CDR3 has 11 residues. This clonotype was seen repeatedly, ten times or more. The authors made TCR cDNA by 5'RACE template switching, adding a universal primer site and UMIs. A single record per CDR3 protein comes from TCRdb applying MiXCR to the 5' RACE reads. The sample comprises roughly 120,000 distinct CDR3 sequences, 6.5% to 8% of which are singletons, and around 2.5% rests with the top ten. The TCR comes from a man between 18 and 29 years old who received the YFV17D yellow fever vaccine. J is TRBJ2-7 and V is TRBV20-1; D unclear. Source: CD4+ T cells sorted from PBMCs, taken roughly 10 days after the first yellow fever vaccination. The CDR3: CSAIVLYEQYV. CDR3 DNA sequence: TGCAGTGCTATAGTACTTTACGAGCAGTACGTC.